This TCR beta chain was sequenced during a study of identifying expanded T cells in peripheral blood. No infections or other immune events were documented during collection. General study points: Approximately two-week clone count variance significantly increased as total template count grew. Technical replicates showed around 1.2 changed clones; around 2 weeks roughly 15; four weeks 19.

CDR1 is SGHKS, CDR2 YYEKEE, per germline (reference sequence). Germline trimming cut 0 bases from V and 5 bases from J; bases unmatched to any gene: 4. This CDR3 region has 14 residues. As to this clone: Its antigen remains unknown.

Clones were read by immunoSEQ multiplex PCR, and TCRdb kept only the in-frame ones, dropping some. The sample holds roughly 100,000 clones; about nine tenths are singletons and the top ten take about 3.9%. Specimen: blood. This clonotype originated in a person aged 18 to 70 in good health. The chain uses TRBV5-5 and TRBJ2-7; TRBD1 agrees at 8 bases. The CDR3 region has the DNA TGTGCCAGCAGCTTGGCAGGGGGCTTCAACGAGCAGTACTTC. It yields the protein CASSLAGGFNEQYF. The complete variable domain, with remaining parts taken from reference TRBV5-5 and TRBJ2-7, reads DAGVTQSPTHLIKTRGQQVTLRCSPISGHKSVSWYQQVLGQGPQFIFQYYEKEERGRGNFPDRFSARQFPNYSSELNVNALLLGDSALYLCASSLAGGFNEQYFGPGTRLTVT.